The table lists the clone carrying this TCR beta chain with a few counts. Its antigen remains unidentified. These data belong to a study of response to subunit inactivated influenza vaccine. Study-level points and caveats: The authors proposed limited new T cell recruitment per seasonal influenza vaccination.

Each CDR3 protein gets one entry after TCRdb re-called the RT-PCR reads with MiXCR. This table holds 500,000 to 550,000 distinct CDR3 sequences, approximately 6.9% found once. Trimming cost V 2 bases and J 0 bases, with 10 bases left between them. The CDR3 sequence is 15 residues long. Germline-derived CDR1 and CDR2 are DFQATT and SNEGSKA (reference sequence). The TCR was taken from a man between 50 and 75 years old who received an inactivated influenza vaccine. Sequences were derived from PBMCs from blood, sampled around 25 months after vaccination. This rearrangement joins TRBV20-1 to TRBJ2-2; D not certain. CDR3 residues: CSARSRAANTGELFF. Here the CDR3 DNA reads TGCAGTGCTAGAAGCCGGGCGGCGAACACCGGGGAGCTGTTTTTT.